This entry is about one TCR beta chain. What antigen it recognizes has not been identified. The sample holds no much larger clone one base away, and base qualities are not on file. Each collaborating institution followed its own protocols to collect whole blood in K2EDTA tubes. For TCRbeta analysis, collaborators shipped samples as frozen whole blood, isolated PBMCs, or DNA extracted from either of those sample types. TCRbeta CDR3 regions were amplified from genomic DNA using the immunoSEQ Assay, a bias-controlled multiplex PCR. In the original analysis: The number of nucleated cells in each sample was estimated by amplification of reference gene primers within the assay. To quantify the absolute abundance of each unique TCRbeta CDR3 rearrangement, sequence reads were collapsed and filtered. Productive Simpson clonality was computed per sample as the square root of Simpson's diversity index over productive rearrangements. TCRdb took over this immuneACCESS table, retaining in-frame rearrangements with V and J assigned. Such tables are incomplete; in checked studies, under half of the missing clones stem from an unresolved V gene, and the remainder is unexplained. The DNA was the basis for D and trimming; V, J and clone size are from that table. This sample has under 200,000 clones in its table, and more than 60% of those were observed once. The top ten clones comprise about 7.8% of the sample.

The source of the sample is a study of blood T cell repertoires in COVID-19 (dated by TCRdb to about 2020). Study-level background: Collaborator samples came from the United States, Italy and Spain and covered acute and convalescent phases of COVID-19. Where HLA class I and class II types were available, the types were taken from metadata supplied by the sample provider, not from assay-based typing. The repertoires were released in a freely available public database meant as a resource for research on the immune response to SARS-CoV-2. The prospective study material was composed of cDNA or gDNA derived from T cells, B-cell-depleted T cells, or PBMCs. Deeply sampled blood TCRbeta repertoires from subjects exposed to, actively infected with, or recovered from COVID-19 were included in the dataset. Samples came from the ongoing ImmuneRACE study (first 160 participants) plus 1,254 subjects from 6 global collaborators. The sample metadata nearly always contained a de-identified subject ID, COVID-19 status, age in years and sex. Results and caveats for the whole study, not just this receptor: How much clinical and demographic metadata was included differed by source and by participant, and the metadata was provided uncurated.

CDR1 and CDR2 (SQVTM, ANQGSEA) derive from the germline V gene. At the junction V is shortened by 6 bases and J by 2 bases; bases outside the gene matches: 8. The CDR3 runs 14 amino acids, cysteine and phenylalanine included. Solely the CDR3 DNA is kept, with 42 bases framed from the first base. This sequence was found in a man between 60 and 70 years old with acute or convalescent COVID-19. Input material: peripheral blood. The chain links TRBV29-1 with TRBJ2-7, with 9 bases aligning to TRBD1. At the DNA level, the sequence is TGCAGCGTAAACAGGGGGCGGGGTACCTACGAGCAGTACTTC. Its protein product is CSVNRGRGTYEQYF.